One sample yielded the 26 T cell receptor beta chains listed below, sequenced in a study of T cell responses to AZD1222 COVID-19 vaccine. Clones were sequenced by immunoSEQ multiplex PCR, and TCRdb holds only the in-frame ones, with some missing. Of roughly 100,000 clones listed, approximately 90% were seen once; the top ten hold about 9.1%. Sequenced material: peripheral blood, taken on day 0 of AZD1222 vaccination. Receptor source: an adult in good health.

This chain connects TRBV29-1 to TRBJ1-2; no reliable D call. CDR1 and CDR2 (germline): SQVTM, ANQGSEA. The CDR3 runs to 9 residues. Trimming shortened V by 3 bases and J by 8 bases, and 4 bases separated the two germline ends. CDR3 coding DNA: TGCAGCGTTGATAGCGGCTACACCTTC. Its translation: CSVDSGYTF.

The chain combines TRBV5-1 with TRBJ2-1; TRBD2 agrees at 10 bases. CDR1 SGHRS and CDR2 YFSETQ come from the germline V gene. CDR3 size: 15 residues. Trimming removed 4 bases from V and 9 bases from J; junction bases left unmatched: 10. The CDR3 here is CASSPSLAGAGEQFF. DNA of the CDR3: TGCGCCAGCAGCCCATCCCTAGCGGGAGCGGGTGAGCAGTTCTTC.

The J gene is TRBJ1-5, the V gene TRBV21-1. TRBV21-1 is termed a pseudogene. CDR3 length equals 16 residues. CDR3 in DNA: TGTGCCAGCAGCAAAGCAAGGGCGGGAACGAATCAGCCCCAGCATTTT. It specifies CASSKARAGTNQPQHF.

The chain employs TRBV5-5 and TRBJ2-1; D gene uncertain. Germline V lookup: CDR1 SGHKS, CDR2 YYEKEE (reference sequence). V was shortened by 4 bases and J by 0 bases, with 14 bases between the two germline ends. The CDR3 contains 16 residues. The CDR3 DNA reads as TGTGCCAGCAGCCCAAATAGTAGGAGCTCCTACAATGAGCAGTTCTTC. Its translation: CASSPNSRSSYNEQFF.

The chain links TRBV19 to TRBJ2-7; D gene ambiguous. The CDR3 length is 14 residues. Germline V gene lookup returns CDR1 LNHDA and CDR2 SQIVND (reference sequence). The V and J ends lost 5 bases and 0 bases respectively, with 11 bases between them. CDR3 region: CASSPMGISYEQYF. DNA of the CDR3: TGTGCCAGTAGTCCTATGGGAATCTCCTACGAGCAGTACTTC.

In nucleotides, the CDR3 is TGTGCCAGCAGTCCGACAGCCCCGACGGGCTACGAGCAGTACTTC. Its protein is CASSPTAPTGYEQYF. The rearrangement links TRBV28 to TRBJ2-7; D is possibly TRBD1 (5 bases). Germline V gives CDR1 MDHEN, CDR2 SYDVKM. The CDR3 is 15 amino acids. Trimming stripped 5 bases from V and 3 bases from J, with 17 bases between. Filled out from reference TRBV28 and TRBJ2-7, the complete variable domain reads DVKVTQSSRYLVKRTGEKVFLECVQDMDHENMFWYRQDPGLGLRLIYFSYDVKMKEKGDIPEGYSVSREKKERFSLILESASTNQTSMYLCASSPTAPTGYEQYFGPGTRLTVT.

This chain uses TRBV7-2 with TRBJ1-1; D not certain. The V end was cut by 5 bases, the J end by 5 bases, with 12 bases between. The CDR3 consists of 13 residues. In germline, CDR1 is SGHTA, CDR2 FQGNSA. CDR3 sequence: CASSGRLRTEAFF. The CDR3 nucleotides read TGTGCCAGCAGCGGGCGGTTGCGAACTGAAGCTTTCTTT.

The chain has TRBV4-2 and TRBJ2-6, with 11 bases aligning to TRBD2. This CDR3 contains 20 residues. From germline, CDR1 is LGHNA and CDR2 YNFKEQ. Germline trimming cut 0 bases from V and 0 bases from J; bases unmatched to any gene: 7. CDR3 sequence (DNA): TGTGCCAGCAGCCAAGAGGCTAGCGGGAGGACCCTCTCTGGGGCCAACGTCCTGACTTTC. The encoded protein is CASSQEASGRTLSGANVLTF.

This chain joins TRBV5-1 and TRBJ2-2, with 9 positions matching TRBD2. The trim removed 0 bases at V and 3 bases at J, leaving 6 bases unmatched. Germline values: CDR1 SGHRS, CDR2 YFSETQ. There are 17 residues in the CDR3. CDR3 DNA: TGCGCCAGCAGCTTGGAGGTAGCGGGAGAGTACACCGGGGAGCTGTTTTTT. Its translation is CASSLEVAGEYTGELFF.

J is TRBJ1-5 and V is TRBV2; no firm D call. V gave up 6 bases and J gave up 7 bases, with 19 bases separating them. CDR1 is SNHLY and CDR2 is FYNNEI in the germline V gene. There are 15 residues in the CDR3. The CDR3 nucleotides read TGTGCCAGCAGCCCAAAGGAGCGGGTCGGGCAGCCCCAGCATTTT. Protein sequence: CASSPKERVGQPQHF.

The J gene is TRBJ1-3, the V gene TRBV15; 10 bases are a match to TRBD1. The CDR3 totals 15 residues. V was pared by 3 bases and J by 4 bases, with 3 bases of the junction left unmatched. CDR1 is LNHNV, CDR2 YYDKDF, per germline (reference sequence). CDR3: CATSSDRGLGNTIYF. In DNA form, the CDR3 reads TGTGCCACCAGCAGTGACAGGGGGCTCGGAAACACCATATATTTT. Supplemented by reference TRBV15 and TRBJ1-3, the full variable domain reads DAMVIQNPRYQVTQFGKPVTLSCSQTLNHNVMYWYQQKSSQAPKLLFHYYDKDFNNEADTPDNFQSRRPNTSFCFLDIRSPGLGDTAMYLCATSSDRGLGNTIYFGEGSWLTVV.

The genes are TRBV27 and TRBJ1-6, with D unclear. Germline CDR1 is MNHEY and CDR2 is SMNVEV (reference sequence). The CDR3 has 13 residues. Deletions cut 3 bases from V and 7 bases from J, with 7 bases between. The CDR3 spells CASSFVGNSPLHF. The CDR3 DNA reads TGTGCCAGCAGTTTTGTCGGCAATTCACCCCTCCACTTT.

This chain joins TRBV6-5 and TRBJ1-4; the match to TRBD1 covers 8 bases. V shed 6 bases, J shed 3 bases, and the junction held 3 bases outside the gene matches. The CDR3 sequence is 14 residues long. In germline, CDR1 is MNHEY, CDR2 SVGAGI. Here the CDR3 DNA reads TGTGCCAGCAGGACAGGGGCACCTAATGAAAAACTGTTTTTT. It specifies CASRTGAPNEKLFF.

CDR3 in DNA: TGTGCCAGCAGTGGTTCCAGAGACAGTTTTTATGGCTACACCTTC. It is translated as CASSGSRDSFYGYTF. J is TRBJ1-2 and V is TRBV2, with D perhaps matching TRBD1 (5 bases). Per germline, CDR1 SNHLY and CDR2 FYNNEI. This CDR3 region has 15 residues. V shed 4 bases and J shed 5 bases, with 17 bases lying between them.

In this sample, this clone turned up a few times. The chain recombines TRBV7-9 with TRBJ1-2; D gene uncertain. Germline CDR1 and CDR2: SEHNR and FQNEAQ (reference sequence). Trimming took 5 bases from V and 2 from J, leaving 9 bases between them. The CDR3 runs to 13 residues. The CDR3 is CASSKNGNYGYTF. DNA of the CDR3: TGTGCCAGCAGCAAAAATGGAAACTATGGCTACACCTTC.

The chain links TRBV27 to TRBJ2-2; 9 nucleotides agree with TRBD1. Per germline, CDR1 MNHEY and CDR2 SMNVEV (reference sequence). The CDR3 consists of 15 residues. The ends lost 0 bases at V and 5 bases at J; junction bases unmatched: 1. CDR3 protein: CASSLSGTGTGELFF. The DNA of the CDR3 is TGTGCCAGCAGTTTATCCGGGACAGGGACCGGGGAGCTGTTTTTT.

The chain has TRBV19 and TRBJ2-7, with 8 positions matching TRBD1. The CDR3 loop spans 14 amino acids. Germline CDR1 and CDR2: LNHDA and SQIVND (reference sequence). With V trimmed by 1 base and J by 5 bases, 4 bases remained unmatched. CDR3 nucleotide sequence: TGTGCCAGTAGTATAGGTCAGGGGGCGGACGAGCAGTACTTC. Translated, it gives CASSIGQGADEQYF.

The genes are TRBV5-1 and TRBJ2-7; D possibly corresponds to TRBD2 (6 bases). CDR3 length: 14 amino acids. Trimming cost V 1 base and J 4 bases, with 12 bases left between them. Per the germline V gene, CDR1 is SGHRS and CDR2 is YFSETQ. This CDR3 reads CASSLYGGEYEQYF. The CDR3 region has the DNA TGCGCCAGCAGCTTGTACGGGGGAGAGTACGAGCAGTACTTC. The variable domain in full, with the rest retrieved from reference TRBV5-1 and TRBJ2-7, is KAGVTQTPRYLIKTRGQQVTLSCSPISGHRSVSWYQQTPGQGLQFLFEYFSETQRNKGNFPGRFSGRQFSNSRSEMNVSTLELGDSALYLCASSLYGGEYEQYFGPGTRLTVT.

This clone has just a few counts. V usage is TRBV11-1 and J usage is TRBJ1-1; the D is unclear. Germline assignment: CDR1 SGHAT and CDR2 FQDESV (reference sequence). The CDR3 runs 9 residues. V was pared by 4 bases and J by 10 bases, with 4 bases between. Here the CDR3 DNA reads TGTGCCAGCAGCTCGGGAGCTTTCTTT. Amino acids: CASSSGAFF.

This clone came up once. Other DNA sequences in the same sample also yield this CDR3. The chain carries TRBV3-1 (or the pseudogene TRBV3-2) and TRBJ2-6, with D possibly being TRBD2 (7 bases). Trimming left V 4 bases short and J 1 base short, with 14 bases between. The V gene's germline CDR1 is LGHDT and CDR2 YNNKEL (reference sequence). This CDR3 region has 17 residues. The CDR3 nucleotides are TGTGCCAGCAGCCTGAGGGGGGGCAGATCTGGGGCCAACGTCCTGACTTTC. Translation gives CASSLRGGRSGANVLTF.

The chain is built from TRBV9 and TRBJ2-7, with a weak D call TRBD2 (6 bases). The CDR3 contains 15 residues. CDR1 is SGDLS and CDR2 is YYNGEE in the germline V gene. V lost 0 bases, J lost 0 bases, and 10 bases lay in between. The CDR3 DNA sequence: TGTGCCAGCAGCGTAGGGGACTTTAGCTCCTACGAGCAGTACTTC. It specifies CASSVGDFSSYEQYF.

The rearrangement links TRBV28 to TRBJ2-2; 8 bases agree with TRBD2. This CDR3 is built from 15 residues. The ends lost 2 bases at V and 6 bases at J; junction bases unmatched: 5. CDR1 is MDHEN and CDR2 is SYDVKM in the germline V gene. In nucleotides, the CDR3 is TGTGCCAGCAGTTTAGCGGGAGGTACGGCCGGGGAGCTGTTTTTT. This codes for CASSLAGGTAGELFF.

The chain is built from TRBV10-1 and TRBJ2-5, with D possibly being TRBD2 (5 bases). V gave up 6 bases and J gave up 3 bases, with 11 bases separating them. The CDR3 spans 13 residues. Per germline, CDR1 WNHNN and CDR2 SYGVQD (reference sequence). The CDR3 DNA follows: TGCGCCAGCAGGGCTAGCTTGGAAGAGACCCAGTACTTC. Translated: CASRASLEETQYF.

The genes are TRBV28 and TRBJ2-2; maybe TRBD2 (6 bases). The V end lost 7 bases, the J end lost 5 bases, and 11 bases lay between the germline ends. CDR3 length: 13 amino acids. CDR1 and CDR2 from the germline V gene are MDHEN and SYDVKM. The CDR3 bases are TGTGCCAGCACCGGGACTTTAACCGGGGAGCTGTTTTTT. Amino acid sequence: CASTGTLTGELFF.

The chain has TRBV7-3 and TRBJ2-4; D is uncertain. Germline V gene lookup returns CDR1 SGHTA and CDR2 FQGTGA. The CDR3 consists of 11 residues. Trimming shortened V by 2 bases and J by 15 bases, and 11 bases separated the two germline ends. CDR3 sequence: CASSLRSDRYF. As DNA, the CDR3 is TGTGCCAGCAGCTTACGAAGCGATCGGTACTTC. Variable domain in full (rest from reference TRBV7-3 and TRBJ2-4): GAGVSQTPSNKVTEKGKYVELRCDPISGHTALYWYRQSLGQGPEFLIYFQGTGAADDSGLPNDRFFAVRPEGSVSTLKIQRTERGDSAVYLCASSLRSDRYFGAGTRLSVL.

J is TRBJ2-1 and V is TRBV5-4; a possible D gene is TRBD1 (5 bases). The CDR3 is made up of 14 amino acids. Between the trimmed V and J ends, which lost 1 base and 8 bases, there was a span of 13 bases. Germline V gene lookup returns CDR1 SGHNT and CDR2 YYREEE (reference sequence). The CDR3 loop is CASSLTSGWDEQFF. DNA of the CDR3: TGTGCCAGCAGCTTGACATCAGGGTGGGATGAGCAGTTCTTC.